This T cell receptor beta chain was identified during a study of T cells after yellow fever vaccination. Whole-study results and caveats: Secondary responses were weaker yet peaked faster, day 5 versus 15.

Germline V lookup: CDR1 MNHEY, CDR2 SVGAGI. The CDR3 totals 14 residues. V lost 6 bases, J lost 6 bases, and 15 bases lay in between. 5'RACE template switching produced TCR cDNA carrying a universal primer site and UMIs. Using its own MiXCR run on the 5' RACE reads, TCRdb lists one record per CDR3 protein. Altogether around 250,000 distinct CDR3 sequences are present, roughly 4.8% being singletons, with the ten largest covering less than 3.5%. This clonotype has at least ten counts. Antigen unknown. This sample comprised CD4+ T cells sorted from PBMCs, obtained on the day of the yellow fever booster vaccination. This clonotype originated in a man aged 18 to 29 who received the YFV17D yellow fever vaccine. The chain links TRBV6-5 to TRBJ1-5, with D perhaps TRBD1 (6 bases). CDR3 coding DNA: TGTGCCAGCAGACGCGGGCAGGGGATTCAGCCCCAGCATTTT. This sequence encodes CASRRGQGIQPQHF.